This passage covers 4 T cell receptor beta chains from one sample sequenced in a study of blood T cell repertoires in COVID-19. Assay: immunoSEQ multiplex PCR; the TCRdb copy retains only in-frame clones and omits some. The table records approximately 71,000 clones, more than 75% of them present only once. Sequenced sample: peripheral blood. The receptor source for this set is a woman aged 80 or over with acute or convalescent COVID-19.

There are a few counts of this clone. The rearrangement joins TRBV21-1 to TRBJ1-2; the table's D gene call, TRBD1, was not cross checked with the DNA. TRBV21-1 is marked as a pseudogene. The CDR3 length is 13 residues. CDR3 sequence (DNA): TGTGCCAGCAGCAGGGCCGCTAACTATGGCTACACCTTC. Protein product: CASSRAANYGYTF.

The gene calls are TRBV7-2 and TRBJ2-2; 11 positions agree with TRBD2. Germline V CDR1 and CDR2: SGHTA, FQGNSA. The CDR3 length is 18 residues. J was trimmed by 5 bases and V by 2 bases; bases with no gene match: 10. In DNA, the CDR3 is TGTGCCAGCAGCTTAAGGGGACTAGCGGCCGGGGGGACCGGGGAGCTGTTTTTT. As protein: CASSLRGLAAGGTGELFF.

The chain is built from TRBV10-3 and TRBJ2-7; possibly TRBD1 for D (6 bases). The CDR3 runs 13 residues. CDR1 and CDR2 (germline): ENHRY, SYGVKD. V lost 10 bases to trimming and J lost 1 base, with 14 bases between them. The CDR3 DNA is TGTGCCACGATTGGAACAGGGTCCTACGAGCAGTACTTC. Translating gives CATIGTGSYEQYF.

This clone was recorded once. The V and J genes are TRBV6-1 and TRBJ2-1, with 8 bases lining up with TRBD2. Trimming took 0 bases from V and 8 from J; bases not matched to a gene: 24. The CDR3 has 21 residues. In germline, CDR1 is MNHNS, CDR2 SASEGT. The DNA for the CDR3 is TGTGCCAGCAGTGAAGCACGGCTAGCGGGTGGAACGTGGGGCGGGTTCGATGAGCAGTTCTTC. Translation: CASSEARLAGGTWGGFDEQFF.